A single sample is the source of the 19 T cell receptor beta chains below, sequenced in a study of CD8 T cells in cerebrospinal fluid in Alzheimer's disease. TCRdb reprocessed the 10x single-cell sequencing reads, with one entry per CDR3 protein and no DNA. The record lists over a thousand distinct CDR3 sequences, of which the ten most abundant hold 8.2%. Material: cerebrospinal fluid. These receptors came from a human donor with Alzheimer's disease.

By frequency, this clonotype registers large. The chain links TRBV2 to TRBJ2-1. The germline CDR1 and CDR2 sequences are SNHLY and FYNNEI. The CDR3 is made up of 14 amino acids. CDR3 in amino acids: CAGDIGGSYNEQFF.

Frequency places this clonotype as medium-sized (0.01 to 0.1%). V is TRBV12-3 or TRBV12-4 and J is TRBJ2-4. The CDR3 sequence is 15 residues long. CDR3 loop: CASSLRWSTKNIQYF.

Measured by frequency, this clonotype is large. This chain connects TRBV7-2 to TRBJ1-3; TCRdb returns TRBD1, unconfirmable since there is no DNA. This CDR3 spans 18 amino acids. In germline, CDR1 is SGHTA, CDR2 FQGNSA. The CDR3 spells CASSLGDGAGAVGNTIYF.

The rearrangement links TRBV12-3 or TRBV12-4 to TRBJ2-1; the D call of TRBD1 rests on TCRdb alone, since no DNA is present to check it. The CDR3 has 17 amino acids. Here the CDR3 reads CASSLVVTGVASNEQFF.

The CDR3: CASSPTRSQETQYF. The chain joins TRBV13 to TRBJ2-5. CDR1 and CDR2 (germline): PRHDT, FYEKMQ (reference sequence). The CDR3 contains 14 residues. Based on the CDR3 plus reference TRBV13 and TRBJ2-5, the full variable domain is AAGVIQSPRHLIKEKRETATLKCYPIPRHDTVYWYQQGPGQDPQFLISFYEKMQSDKGSIPDRFSAQQFSDYHSELNMSSLELGDSALYFCASSPTRSQETQYFGPGTRLLVL.

This clonotype is medium-sized by frequency. The chain uses TRBV7-2 and TRBJ2-2; TCRdb returns TRBD1, unconfirmable since there is no DNA. This CDR3 has 13 residues. The germline V gene encodes CDR1 SGHTA and CDR2 FQGNSA. The CDR3 is CASQPRYTGELFF.

This clonotype is classed as large by frequency. This chain links TRBV28 with TRBJ2-2; the TCRdb call, TRBD2, lacks DNA for checking. CDR1 and CDR2 from the germline V gene are MDHEN and SYDVKM. The CDR3 has 17 amino acids. The CDR3: CASSLVTSGRPTGELFF.

In terms of frequency, this clonotype is medium-sized. The chain links TRBV7-7 to TRBJ2-1; TCRdb's D call, TRBD1, is unchecked because there is no DNA. This CDR3 region has 14 residues. The germline V gene encodes CDR1 SSHAT and CDR2 FNYEAQ (reference sequence). CDR3 loop: CASSLGGGYNEQFF. The full variable domain, in which reference TRBV7-7 and TRBJ2-1 provide the parts outside the CDR3, is GAGVSQSPRYKVTKRGQDVTLRCDPISSHATLYWYQQALGQGPEFLTYFNYEAQPDKSGLPSDRFSAERPEGSISTLTIQRTEQRDSAMYRCASSLGGGYNEQFFGPGTRLTVL.

By frequency, this clonotype registers medium-sized. The CDR3 loop reads CASSRDGSTEAFF. The rearrangement uses TRBV5-1 and TRBJ1-1; TCRdb proposes TRBD1, but this gene call is untestable without DNA. CDR3 size: 13 residues. Germline loops: CDR1 SGHRS, CDR2 YFSETQ.

The chain employs TRBV19 and TRBJ1-3; the D gene TCRdb calls, TRBD1, cannot be checked with no DNA. The CDR3 extends over 16 amino acids. Germline V gives CDR1 LNHDA, CDR2 SQIVND (reference sequence). The CDR3 region is CASSWKGAESGNTIYF. Variable domain in full (rest from reference TRBV19 and TRBJ1-3): DGGITQSPKYLFRKEGQNVTLSCEQNLNHDAMYWYRQDPGQGLRLIYYSQIVNDFQKGDIAEGYSVSREKKESFPLTVTSAQKNPTAFYLCASSWKGAESGNTIYFGEGSWLTVV.

The chain's CDR3 is CASSPDLRTTEAFF. V gene TRBV12-3 or TRBV12-4 combines with J gene TRBJ1-1; TCRdb selects TRBD1, and the lack of DNA leaves this call unchecked. This CDR3 is 14 amino acids long.

This chain joins TRBV10-1 and TRBJ1-5; TCRdb designates TRBD1, a call that cannot be tested without DNA. Germline lookup yields CDR1 WNHNN and CDR2 SYGVQD (reference sequence). The CDR3 is 14 residues long. The CDR3 spells CASPRGGLNQPQHF.

According to its frequency, this clonotype is medium-sized (0.01 to 0.1%). The chain combines TRBV27 with TRBJ2-3; the TCRdb D gene call, TRBD2, has no DNA to confirm it. The germline CDR1 and CDR2 sequences are MNHEY and SMNVEV (reference sequence). This CDR3 is 17 amino acids long. The CDR3 region is CASSFLSGGSRLNTQYF.

By frequency, this clonotype registers large (0.1 to 1%). This chain uses TRBV5-4 with TRBJ1-6; no DNA is available, so the TRBD1 call from TCRdb remains unchecked. This CDR3 has 15 residues. Germline CDR1 reads SGHNT; CDR2 reads YYREEE (reference sequence). CDR3 sequence: CASSFGGTGNSPLHF.

This clonotype is labeled medium-sized based on frequency. The CDR3 region is CASSQDISSGGNTGELFF. This rearrangement joins TRBV4-1 to TRBJ2-2; TCRdb's D call, TRBD2, is unchecked because there is no DNA. The CDR3 runs 18 residues. From germline, CDR1 is MGHRA and CDR2 YSYEKL.

This clonotype shows up as medium-sized by frequency. The rearrangement links TRBV2 to TRBJ1-2. The CDR3 extends over 12 amino acids. Looked up from germline, CDR1 is SNHLY and CDR2 is FYNNEI. CDR3 sequence: CASTWENYGYTF.

Frequency places this clonotype as large (0.1 to 1%). The genes are TRBV11-3 and TRBJ2-2; TCRdb's D call, TRBD2, is unchecked because there is no DNA. CDR3 length: 16 residues. The germline V gene has CDR1 SGHNT and CDR2 YENEEA. CDR3 sequence reads: CASSPARTANTGELFF.

Measured by frequency, this clonotype is medium-sized. The rearrangement uses TRBV2 and TRBJ1-5; TCRdb names TRBD1, which stays unverified in the absence of DNA. Looked up from germline, CDR1 is SNHLY and CDR2 is FYNNEI. This CDR3 has 13 amino acids. CDR3: CASSRDSNQPQHF.

This clonotype is labeled medium-sized based on frequency. The chain has TRBV24-1 and TRBJ2-5; TCRdb proposes TRBD1, but this gene call is untestable without DNA. There are 16 residues in the CDR3. The V gene's germline CDR1 is KGHDR and CDR2 SFDVKD. The CDR3 spells CATSDLIRAGQETQYF.